The clone carrying this T cell receptor beta chain showed up just once. V shed 0 bases, J shed 1 base, and the junction held 9 bases outside the gene matches. The CDR3 totals 17 residues. CDR1 GTSNPN and CDR2 SVGIG come from the germline V gene (reference sequence). The data stem from a study of T cell responses to AZD1222 COVID-19 vaccine. The method was immunoSEQ multiplex PCR; TCRdb's version includes in-frame clones alone and lacks a portion of them. The sample comprises about 130,000 clones, roughly 91% of which are singletons, and less than 4.5% rests with the top ten. The chain carries TRBV30 and TRBJ1-1; 9 nucleotides align to TRBD1. The TCR originated in an adult in good health. The sequencing here drew on peripheral blood, taken on day 0 of MenACWY control vaccination. Here the CDR3 DNA reads TGTGCCTGGAGTGTACAGGGGACAGGGAGGCGGAACACTGAAGCTTTCTTT. Protein sequence: CAWSVQGTGRRNTEAFF.